The source of this TCR beta chain is a study of blood T cell repertoires in COVID-19. V was pared by 0 bases and J by 3 bases, with 18 bases between. Germline V lookup: CDR1 SGHTA, CDR2 FQGNSA. This CDR3 region has 19 residues. Authors' analysis steps: Amplification with reference gene primers provided the estimates of nucleated cell counts. Sequencing used immunoSEQ multiplex PCR; TCRdb keeps in-frame clones, though not all of them. D and trimming were read from the DNA, whereas the V and J calls and clone size are those reported in that table. The repertoire holds 130,000 or so clones, roughly 88% seen once, with about 1.5% in the top ten.

The source is a woman aged 55 to 70 with acute or convalescent COVID-19. The rearrangement joins TRBV7-2 to TRBJ2-6, with TRBD1 as a possible D gene (7 bases). Sequenced: peripheral blood. The CDR3 region is CASSLASFRGRYGANVLTF. The DNA for the CDR3 is TGTGCCAGCAGCTTAGCGTCTTTCAGGGGGAGGTATGGGGCCAACGTCCTGACTTTC.